A selection of T cell receptor beta chains follows, all from one sample in a study of blood T cell repertoires in COVID-19. Generated by immunoSEQ multiplex PCR, the TCRdb table keeps only in-frame clones and is missing some. The sample has 70,000 to 100,000 clones; 85% to 90% are singletons. What was sequenced was peripheral blood. Every receptor here comes from a woman of 80 years or more with active COVID-19. The conserved cysteine and the conserved F or W are not part of the CDR3 here. A D gene is named only where the DNA matches it firmly. Clone size is shown for a subset of rows, as once, few, many or a class of expanded clone.

TRBD1	TRBJ1-2	-	TRBV6-5	ASSRTGGDGYT
TRBD2	TRBJ2-3	-	TRBV5-6	ASSLAGGLRY
-	TRBJ1-1	-	TRBV5-1	ASSLQGGGTEAF
TRBD1	TRBJ2-7	-	TRBV2	ASRKGQGEFYEQY
TRBD2	TRBJ2-1	-	TRBV4-1	ASSHYVGRGENEQF
TRBD2	TRBJ2-3	once	TRBV19	ASSITSGSGTDTQY
-	TRBJ2-1	-	TRBV28	ASSLPSWNRGQF
TRBD1	TRBJ2-7	-	TRBV27	ASSQRTGEEQY
TRBD2	TRBJ2-7	-	TRBV28	ASTLSGSVTYEQY
TRBD2	TRBJ2-3	-	TRBV5-1	ASSLVAGAADTQY
TRBD1	TRBJ2-2	-	TRBV2	ASRGRQGATGELF
TRBD2	TRBJ2-7	-	TRBV28	ASSPWGSGSNEQY
-	TRBJ2-7	once	TRBV7-2	ASSLGRLGARQY
-	TRBJ2-5	-	TRBV12-3/TRBV12-4	ASSPPVETQY
TRBD2	TRBJ2-3	-	TRBV28	ASSLYASGITDTQY
-	TRBJ2-7	-	TRBV2	ASSALSYEQY
-	TRBJ2-5	once	TRBV5-4	ASSLDPGGDETQY
TRBD2	TRBJ2-2	-	TRBV7-8	ASSLYSGRSNTGELF
TRBD2	TRBJ2-1	-	TRBV24-1	ATSAQGLAGGTYNEQF
-	TRBJ2-5	-	TRBV28	ASSFFAGMKTQY
-	TRBJ2-1	-	TRBV4-3	ASSQDPGVGNEQF
TRBD2	TRBJ2-4	-	TRBV3-1/TRBV3-2	ASAQREGRILAKNIQY
TRBD2	TRBJ2-3	-	TRBV27	ASRLAGVPDTQY
-	TRBJ1-4	-	TRBV28	ASSFTDATNEKLF
-	TRBJ1-1	-	TRBV2	ASSPSNRNTEAF
-	TRBJ2-1	-	TRBV4-3	ASSQVTDTSYNEQF
TRBD1	TRBJ2-2	-	TRBV14	ASSLWGQGAPGELF
TRBD2	TRBJ2-7	-	TRBV2	ASSDVVAGAYEQY
TRBD2	TRBJ2-7	-	TRBV20-1	SASGMGEGFYEQY
TRBD1	TRBJ1-2	-	TRBV3-1/TRBV3-2	ASSHFRDSTNYGYT
-	TRBJ2-3	once	TRBV18	ASSPSSTDTQY
-	TRBJ2-7	-	TRBV15	ATSRKLGTLGYEQY
TRBD1	TRBJ2-7	-	TRBV18	ASSPGQGVGYEQY
-	TRBJ1-1	-	TRBV7-9	ASILGAGQNTEAF
TRBD2	TRBJ2-3	-	TRBV5-1	ASSLVISGGPTDTQY
TRBD2	TRBJ2-7	-	TRBV7-2	ASSSSGLYYEQY
TRBD1	TRBJ2-7	-	TRBV15	ATSRVRRTGPRDEQY
-	TRBJ2-1	-	TRBV4-2	ASSQDPRGPSGNEQF
-	TRBJ2-7	-	TRBV3-1/TRBV3-2	ASSQETGLSYEQY
TRBD2	TRBJ2-2	-	TRBV7-2	ASRYWAGLAAGELF
TRBD1	TRBJ1-2	-	TRBV5-5	ASSVGQGAYYGYT
TRBD2	TRBJ2-7	once	TRBV7-9	ASSLNLAGGY
TRBD1	TRBJ2-7	few	TRBV5-4	ASSLHVTGTGAYEQY
-	TRBJ2-4	-	TRBV6-5	ASSLNVVLAKNIQY
-	TRBJ2-7	-	TRBV9	ASSKAPRSDEQY
-	TRBJ2-1	-	TRBV27	ASSWRGSGHNEQF
-	TRBJ2-1	-	TRBV9	ASSVMAGSYNEQF
TRBD1	TRBJ2-1	-	TRBV24-1	ATSDPDREEQF
TRBD2	TRBJ2-3	-	TRBV5-1	ASSSDGRAPTDTQY
TRBD1	TRBJ2-3	-	TRBV5-4	ASSVGQGTTDTQY
-	TRBJ2-5	-	TRBV2	ASSRSLNFQETQY
-	TRBJ2-7	-	TRBV7-2	ASSLAEGLQVYEQY
-	TRBJ2-1	few	TRBV23-1	ASSQHQRGSDEQF
TRBD1	TRBJ2-1	-	TRBV28	ASSHRQGVAGANEQF
TRBD2	TRBJ2-5	-	TRBV18	ASSPPGLAGEETQY
TRBD2	TRBJ2-2	once	TRBV14	ASSPIRRASGKNTGELF
TRBD2	TRBJ2-3	-	TRBV9	ASSRGLAEYTDTQY
TRBD1	TRBJ2-7	once	TRBV29-1	SVDSQGAGEQY